The 16 T cell receptor beta chains presented below share a single source sample, sequenced in a study of cytomegalovirus exposure and HLA in healthy donors. Primers included in the PCR were 60 Vbeta and 13 Jbeta primers. Clones were sequenced by immunoSEQ multiplex PCR, and TCRdb holds only the in-frame ones, with some missing. Among roughly 260,000 clones listed, roughly 81% were seen once. Sequencing was done on a sample of PBMCs. The source is a woman in her 40s in good health and CMV-seropositive.

Details on this clone: At one of its ends the junction is not consistent with the germline gene, which may arise from a read error. CDR3 sequence (DNA): TGTGCCAGCAGCTTGTACCAAGGACAGAACTATGGCTACATCTTC. Translation: CASSLYQGQNYGYIF. The chain combines TRBV5-6 with TRBJ1-2; perhaps TRBD1 as D (6 bases). The CDR3 totals 15 residues. Looked up from germline, CDR1 is SGHDT and CDR2 is YYEEEE. Full variable domain (rest looked up from reference TRBV5-6 and TRBJ1-2): DAGVTQSPTHLIKTRGQQVTLRCSPKSGHDTVSWYQQALGQGPQFIFQYYEEEERQRGNFPDRFSGHQFPNYSSELNVNALLLGDSALYLCASSLYQGQNYGYIFGSGTRLTVV.

In its sample, this clone was seen a few times. The chain uses TRBV6-5 and TRBJ1-2, with TRBD1 identical over 8 bases. J lost 4 bases, V lost 2 bases, and 6 bases had no gene match. CDR1 MNHEY and CDR2 SVGAGI come from the germline V gene. CDR3 length equals 15 residues. Written as DNA, the CDR3 is TGTGCCAGCAGTTACACCCCTACAGGGGGCTATGGCTACACCTTC. This gives the protein CASSYTPTGGYGYTF.

The chain employs TRBV29-1 and TRBJ2-2, with 10 bases that match TRBD2. CDR3 length: 14 residues. Germline trimming cut 7 bases from V and 6 bases from J; bases unmatched to any gene: 8. Germline-derived CDR1 and CDR2 are SQVTM and ANQGSEA. For the CDR3, the DNA is TGCAGCGCGGAAGCGGGAGGGCCCGCCGGGGAGCTGTTTTTT. Translated, it gives CSAEAGGPAGELFF.

V is TRBV19 and J is TRBJ2-7; D not resolved. Trimming removed 3 bases at V and 2 bases at J, with 17 bases between. Per the germline V gene, CDR1 is LNHDA and CDR2 is SQIVND (reference sequence). This CDR3 has 16 amino acids. The CDR3 here is CASSIFKAKTAYEQYF. The CDR3, as DNA: TGTGCCAGTAGTATTTTCAAAGCGAAGACGGCCTACGAGCAGTACTTC.

The V call is TRBV5-4, the J call TRBJ2-7; possible D gene TRBD2, 6 bases. Germline V gene lookup returns CDR1 SGHNT and CDR2 YYREEE (reference sequence). This CDR3 region has 15 residues. The V gene lost 1 base and the J gene lost 3 bases, with 14 bases spanning the gap. The DNA for the CDR3 is TGTGCCAGCAGCTTGCCCCCGGGAGTAGGCTACGAGCAGTACTTC. It yields the protein CASSLPPGVGYEQYF. Together with reference TRBV5-4 and TRBJ2-7, the CDR3 gives the full variable domain: ETGVTQSPTHLIKTRGQQVTLRCSSQSGHNTVSWYQQALGQGPQFIFQYYREEENGRGNFPPRFSGLQFPNYSSELNVNALELDDSALYLCASSLPPGVGYEQYFGPGTRLTVT.

The rearrangement links TRBV5-1 to TRBJ1-2; 7 nucleotides agree with TRBD1. The CDR3 is 16 amino acids. V gave up 0 bases and J gave up 0 bases; unmatched junction bases: 5. The germline V gene encodes CDR1 SGHRS and CDR2 YFSETQ. CDR3 in DNA: TGCGCCAGCAGCTTGGTAAGGGGGCCGACTAACTATGGCTACACCTTC. Its protein is CASSLVRGPTNYGYTF. The complete variable domain, with remaining parts taken from reference TRBV5-1 and TRBJ1-2, reads KAGVTQTPRYLIKTRGQQVTLSCSPISGHRSVSWYQQTPGQGLQFLFEYFSETQRNKGNFPGRFSGRQFSNSRSEMNVSTLELGDSALYLCASSLVRGPTNYGYTFGSGTRLTVV.

This clone came up once. The chain links TRBV29-1 to TRBJ2-5; 7 bases fit TRBD2. V was pared by 4 bases and J by 5 bases, with 13 bases of the junction left unmatched. This CDR3 contains 15 residues. Germline V gene lookup returns CDR1 SQVTM and CDR2 ANQGSEA. This CDR3 is CSVAGGSGPGETQYF. CDR3 nucleotide sequence: TGCAGCGTTGCGGGCGGGAGTGGTCCTGGGGAGACCCAGTACTTC.

This clone showed up just a few times. The chain joins TRBV11-2 to TRBJ2-1; TRBD1 agrees at 10 bases. The CDR3 covers 16 residues. In germline, CDR1 is SGHAT, CDR2 FQNNGV. V gave up 5 bases and J gave up 8 bases; unmatched junction bases: 12. The CDR3 DNA reads as TGTGCCAGCAGCCCCTCAGGGGACAGGGGCAGGGATGAGCAGTTCTTC. This encodes CASSPSGDRGRDEQFF.

The gene calls are TRBV19 and TRBJ1-3; 7 nucleotides align to TRBD1. In germline, CDR1 is LNHDA, CDR2 SQIVND (reference sequence). After removal of 6 bases from V and 6 bases from J, the junction contained 5 bases not matched to a gene. This CDR3 has 13 amino acids. The CDR3, as DNA: TGTGCCAGTAGCCAGGGGGTGACAAACACCATATATTTT. This encodes CASSQGVTNTIYF.

This chain uses TRBV28 with TRBJ2-5; D unclear. CDR3 length: 15 residues. Germline CDR1 MDHEN, CDR2 SYDVKM. V gave up 2 bases and J gave up 2 bases, with 12 bases separating them. CDR3: CASSLTASGQETQYF. DNA for the CDR3: TGTGCCAGCAGTTTAACGGCGTCAGGTCAAGAGACCCAGTACTTC. The full variable domain, its missing parts supplied by reference TRBV28 and TRBJ2-5, is DVKVTQSSRYLVKRTGEKVFLECVQDMDHENMFWYRQDPGLGLRLIYFSYDVKMKEKGDIPEGYSVSREKKERFSLILESASTNQTSMYLCASSLTASGQETQYFGPGTRLLVL.

In this sample, this clone turned up a few times. The chain is built from TRBV5-4 and TRBJ2-1; D is uncertain. The V and J ends lost 2 bases and 6 bases respectively, with 3 bases between them. The CDR3 is made up of 11 amino acids. Germline V gene sequence: CDR1 SGHNT, CDR2 YYREEE (reference sequence). The CDR3 bases are TGTGCCAGCAGCTTCGGCAATGAGCAGTTCTTC. Protein product: CASSFGNEQFF.

The J gene is TRBJ2-1, the V gene TRBV15; unclear D gene. The length of the CDR3 is 12 residues. Trimming pared 5 bases from V and 9 bases from J, leaving 11 bases between. The V gene's germline CDR1 is LNHNV and CDR2 YYDKDF (reference sequence). The CDR3 loop reads CATSRTASEQFF. The CDR3 DNA reads TGTGCCACCAGCCGAACCGCTAGTGAGCAGTTCTTC.

CDR3 bases: TGTGCCAGCAGTCTTTTGGGAGTAAGGACTAGTGGGGTTTATGAGCAGTTCTTC. This translates into CASSLLGVRTSGVYEQFF. The genes are TRBV28 and TRBJ2-1; TRBD2 aligns across 7 bases. There are 18 residues in the CDR3. J lost 8 bases, V lost 5 bases, and 21 bases had no gene match. Germline V lookup: CDR1 MDHEN, CDR2 SYDVKM.

The rearrangement uses TRBV5-4 and TRBJ1-1; unclear D gene. The length of the CDR3 is 13 residues. In germline, CDR1 is SGHNT, CDR2 YYREEE (reference sequence). Trimming pared 0 bases from V and 2 bases from J, leaving 5 bases between. The CDR3 sequence: CASSLEPNTEAFF. The CDR3 DNA reads as TGTGCCAGCAGCTTGGAGCCCAACACTGAAGCTTTCTTT. Complete variable domain (other parts from reference TRBV5-4 and TRBJ1-1): ETGVTQSPTHLIKTRGQQVTLRCSSQSGHNTVSWYQQALGQGPQFIFQYYREEENGRGNFPPRFSGLQFPNYSSELNVNALELDDSALYLCASSLEPNTEAFFGQGTRLTVV.

The chain couples TRBV20-1 to TRBJ2-2; tentative D call: TRBD2 (5 bases). Germline CDR1 DFQATT, CDR2 SNEGSKA (reference sequence). V was cut by 6 bases and J by 5 bases, with 7 bases left in between. This CDR3 region has 11 residues. CDR3 coding DNA: TGCAGTGCCACTAGTACCGGGGAGCTGTTTTTT. This encodes CSATSTGELFF.

The chain uses TRBV4-1 and TRBJ2-2; the D gene is possibly TRBD2 (5 bases). The V gene lost 4 bases and the J gene lost 2 bases, with 14 bases spanning the gap. The CDR3 runs 16 residues. From germline, CDR1 is MGHRA and CDR2 YSYEKL. CDR3 coding DNA: TGCGCCAGCAGCCTGAAAAGGACTCTCAACACCGGGGAGCTGTTTTTT. Amino acids: CASSLKRTLNTGELFF.